The source of this T cell receptor (beta chain) is a study of T cell responses to AZD1222 COVID-19 vaccine. Study conclusions and caveats: CD4 TCRs associated with vaccination spanned spike, dominating at 160-218 and 743-854.

A note on this clone: Antigen: not known.

TCRdb keeps only in-frame clones here, not all; method: immunoSEQ multiplex PCR. This sample has some 180,000 clones; 80% to 95% occur once, and the top ten carry roughly 2%. This CDR3 region has 13 residues. V lost 0 bases to trimming and J lost 3 bases, with 7 bases between them. CDR1 is SGHRS, CDR2 YFSETQ, per germline. This sequence was found in an adult who received the AZD1222 COVID-19 vaccine. Specimen: peripheral blood, collected 28 days after the second AZD1222 dose. The chain joins TRBV5-1 to TRBJ2-7; D is unresolved. CDR3 nucleotide sequence: TGCGCCAGCAGCTTGGGGGTTAACTACGAGCAGTACTTC. It codes for CASSLGVNYEQYF.